This TCR beta chain is from a study of patients and donors after allogeneic stem cell transplantation. This clonotype was detected a few times. V trimming: 7 bases; J trimming: 4 bases; junction bases outside the gene matches: 8. The CDR3 runs 14 residues. MiXCR, applied by TCRdb to the RT-PCR reads, yields one record per CDR3 protein. The sample comprises more than 850,000 distinct CDR3 sequences, 18% of which are singletons, and under 6.5% rests with the top ten. The sequencing sample was made of blood, either unsorted or a sorted T cell fraction (not recorded which). The source of this sequence is a human donor who was either an allogeneic HSCT recipient or a stem cell or donor lymphocyte infusion donor (not recorded which). It is not recorded whose cells these are; they may come from a transplant donor. The gene calls are TRBV12-3 or TRBV12-4 and TRBJ2-3, with 7 nucleotides matching TRBD1. The CDR3 region has the DNA TGTGCCAGCACCCAGGGGGAGACTGCAGATACGCAGTATTTT. Translation: CASTQGETADTQYF.